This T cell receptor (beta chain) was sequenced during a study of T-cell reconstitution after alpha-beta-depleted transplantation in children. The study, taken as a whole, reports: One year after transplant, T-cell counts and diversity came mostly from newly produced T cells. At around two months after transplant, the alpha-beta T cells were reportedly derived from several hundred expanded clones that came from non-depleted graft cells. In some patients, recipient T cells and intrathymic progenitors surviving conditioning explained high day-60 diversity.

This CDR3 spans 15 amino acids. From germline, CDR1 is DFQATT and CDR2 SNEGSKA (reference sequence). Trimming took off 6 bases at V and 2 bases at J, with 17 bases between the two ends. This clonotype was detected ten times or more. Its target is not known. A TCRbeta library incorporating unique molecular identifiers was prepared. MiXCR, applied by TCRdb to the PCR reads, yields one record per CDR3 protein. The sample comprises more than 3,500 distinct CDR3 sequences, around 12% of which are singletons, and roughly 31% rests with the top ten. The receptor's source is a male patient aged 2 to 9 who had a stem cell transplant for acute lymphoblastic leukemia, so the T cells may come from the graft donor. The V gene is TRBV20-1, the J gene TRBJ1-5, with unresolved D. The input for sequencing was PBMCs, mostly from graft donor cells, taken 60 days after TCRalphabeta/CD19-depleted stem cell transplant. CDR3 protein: CSAWGAGEGNQPQHF. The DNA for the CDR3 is TGCAGTGCCTGGGGAGCAGGAGAGGGCAATCAGCCCCAGCATTTT.